This TCR beta chain was identified during a study of CD8 T cells in ankylosing spondylitis. The V gene's germline CDR1 is MGHRA and CDR2 YSYEKL. CDR3 length equals 15 residues. V lost 3 bases and J lost 0, with 10 bases in between. A single record per CDR3 protein comes from TCRdb applying MiXCR to the 5' RACE reads. This sample carries 350,000 to 450,000 distinct CDR3 sequences, more than 20% of them seen once, and the ten largest clones take roughly 14%. Sequencing used blood, either unsorted or a sorted T cell fraction (not recorded which). The receptor was isolated from a male donor with ankylosing spondylitis or in good health (not recorded which). V usage is TRBV4-1 and J usage is TRBJ2-3; no reliable D call. The CDR3 DNA is TGCGCCAGCAGCCAGGACGGAACTAGCACAGATACGCAGTATTTT. Its translation is CASSQDGTSTDTQYF.